This is a list of T cell receptor beta chains from one sample in a study of OX40 agonist ivuxolimab in advanced cancers. The method was immunoSEQ multiplex PCR; TCRdb's version includes in-frame clones alone and lacks a portion of them. The data hold around 26,000 clones, with about four fifths observed a single time. The sequenced sample was CD4+ or CD8+ T cells sorted from blood, obtained in a trial of the OX40 agonist ivuxolimab. These receptors originate from an adult with an advanced solid tumor such as melanoma, head and neck, liver or kidney cancer. Each CDR3 is given with its conserved first and last residue. The order of the fields is D gene, clone size, J gene, V gene, CDR3 protein, CDR3 DNA. A D gene is named only where the DNA matches it firmly. Not every row has a clone size; where given, it reads once, few, many or a size class.

-,-,TRBJ2-7,TRBV13,CASRAGAYEQYF,TGTGCCAGCAGAGCAGGGGCCTACGAGCAGTACTTC
-,-,TRBJ2-4,TRBV15,CATSRGPEGAKNIQYF,TGTGCCACCAGCAGAGGTCCTGAAGGGGCCAAAAACATTCAGTACTTC
-,medium-sized,TRBJ1-2,TRBV7-9,CASSFADKPAYTF,TGTGCCAGCAGCTTCGCGGACAAACCGGCCTACACCTTC
-,-,TRBJ1-1,TRBV4-1,CASSQDKQDRKF,TGCGCCAGCAGCCAAGATAAGCAGGATCGTAAGTTT
TRBD2,-,TRBJ2-5,TRBV6-5,CASGYSGSNQETQYF,TGTGCCAGCGGATATAGCGGGAGCAACCAGGAGACCCAGTACTTC
TRBD2,-,TRBJ2-2,TRBV28,CASSPGLAGNTGELFF,TGTGCCAGCAGTCCGGGACTAGCGGGGAACACCGGGGAGCTGTTTTTT
-,many,TRBJ1-1,TRBV5-4,CASSSDLAHQNTEAFF,TGTGCCAGCAGCTCCGATCTCGCACACCAGAACACTGAAGCTTTCTTT
-,-,TRBJ1-2,TRBV30,CACGVNGYTF,TGTGCTTGCGGGGTAAATGGCTACACCTTC
TRBD1,once,TRBJ2-7,TRBV6-4,CASSYSPGQFYEQYF,TGTGCCAGCAGTTACTCGCCGGGACAGTTCTACGAGCAGTACTTC
-,-,TRBJ1-1,TRBV27,CASSFAGSNTEAFF,TGTGCCAGCAGTTTCGCAGGGTCTAACACTGAAGCTTTCTTT
-,-,TRBJ1-5,TRBV21-1,CASSISRNQPQHF,TGTGCCAGCTCTATTTCGCGGAATCAGCCCCAGCATTTT
-,-,TRBJ2-3,TRBV9,CASSGTSTDTQYF,TGTGCCAGCAGTGGGACTAGCACAGATACGCAGTATTTT
-,-,TRBJ2-7,TRBV5-6,CASSLGGPNEQYF,TGTGCCAGCAGCTTAGGGGGGCCCAACGAGCAGTACTTC
-,-,TRBJ1-5,TRBV7-2,CASSLGGESNQPQHF,TGTGCCAGCAGCTTGGGGGGGGAAAGCAATCAGCCCCAGCATTTT
-,-,TRBJ1-2,TRBV11-2,CASSLMHIVYGYTF,TGTGCCAGCAGCTTGATGCACATCGTCTATGGCTACACCTTC
TRBD1,-,TRBJ1-2,TRBV9,CASSVAGGAYGYTF,TGTGCCAGCAGCGTAGCAGGGGGCGCCTATGGCTACACCTTC
-,-,TRBJ1-1,TRBV11-1,CASTIGLRGDFMNTEAFF,TGTGCCAGCACCATTGGATTAAGGGGTGATTTTATGAACACTGAAGCTTTCTTT
-,-,TRBJ1-1,TRBV4-2,CASSQGRGWSAFF,TGTGCCAGCAGCCAGGGCAGGGGTTGGTCGGCTTTCTTT
TRBD1,-,TRBJ1-4,TRBV28,CASLPTGGASSSEKLFF,TGTGCCAGCCTACCTACAGGGGGTGCCTCCAGTAGTGAAAAACTGTTTTTT
-,-,TRBJ1-1,TRBV5-4,CASSSEAGDLSPAFF,TGTGCCAGCAGCTCGGAAGCAGGGGACCTATCCCCGGCTTTCTTT
-,-,TRBJ2-7,TRBV27,CASSLVAAYEQYF,TGTGCCAGCAGTTTAGTGGCAGCTTACGAGCAGTACTTC
-,-,TRBJ2-2,TRBV5-4,CASSLAAGELFF,TGTGCCAGCAGCTTGGCTGCCGGGGAGCTGTTTTTT
-,-,TRBJ1-2,TRBV7-9,CASSQKQGSNYGYTF,TGTGCCAGCAGCCAAAAACAGGGATCGAACTATGGCTACACCTTC
-,-,TRBJ1-5,TRBV4-1,CASSQFASNQPQHF,TGCGCCAGCAGCCAATTCGCGAGCAATCAGCCCCAGCATTTT
-,-,TRBJ1-1,TRBV28,CASSPPGDTEAFF,TGTGCCAGCAGCCCCCCAGGGGACACTGAAGCTTTCTTT
-,-,TRBJ2-7,TRBV5-5,CASSLVTGQTYEQYF,TGTGCCAGCAGCCTGGTGACAGGACAGACCTACGAGCAGTACTTC
-,-,TRBJ1-4,TRBV9,CASSLTGTQNEKLFF,TGTGCCAGCAGCCTTACCGGGACACAGAATGAAAAACTGTTTTTT